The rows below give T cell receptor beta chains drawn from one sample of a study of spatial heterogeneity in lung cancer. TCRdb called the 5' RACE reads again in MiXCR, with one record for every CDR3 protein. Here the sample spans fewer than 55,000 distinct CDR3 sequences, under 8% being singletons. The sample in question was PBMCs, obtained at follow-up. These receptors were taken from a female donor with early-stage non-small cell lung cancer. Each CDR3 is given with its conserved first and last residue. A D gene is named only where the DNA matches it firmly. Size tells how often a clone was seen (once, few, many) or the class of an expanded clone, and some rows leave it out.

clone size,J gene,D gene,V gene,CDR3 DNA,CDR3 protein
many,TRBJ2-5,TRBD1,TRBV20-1,TGCAGTGCTAAGCTGACAGGGCGCGAGACCCAGTACTTC,CSAKLTGRETQYF
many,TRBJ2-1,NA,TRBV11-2,TGTGCCAGCAGTACCACTGGACGTGAGCAGTTCTTC,CASSTTGREQFF
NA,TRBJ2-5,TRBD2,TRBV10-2,TGCGCCAGCAGTGAGGCCAGACTAGCGGGGCGGGAGACCCAGTACTTC,CASSEARLAGRETQYF
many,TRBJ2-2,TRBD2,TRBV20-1,TGCAGTGCTGAGGGACTATCCACCGGGGAGCTGTTTTTT,CSAEGLSTGELFF
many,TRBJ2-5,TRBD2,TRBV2,TGTGCCAGCCTACCGGGACTAGCCGTCCAAGAGACCCAGTACTTC,CASLPGLAVQETQYF
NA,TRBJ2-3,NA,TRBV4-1,TGCGCCAGCAGCCAGGGCCGAGAGCGGATCCCCCTGAGAGATACGCAGTATTTT,CASSQGRERIPLRDTQYF
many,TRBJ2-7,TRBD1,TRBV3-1,TGTGCCAGCAGCGGTACAGGGGGATCGGCGCGGGAGCAGTACTTC,CASSGTGGSAREQYF
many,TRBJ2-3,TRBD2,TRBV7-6,TGTGCCAGCAGCTCCCGGGGAGCGGGGGCCACAGATACGCAGTATTTT,CASSSRGAGATDTQYF
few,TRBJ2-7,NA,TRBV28,TGTGCCATCAATACAGCATACGAGGAGCAGTACTTC,CAINTAYEEQYF
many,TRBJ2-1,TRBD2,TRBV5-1,TGCGCCAGCAGCCCAACTAGCGGGGGATACAATGAGCAGTTCTTC,CASSPTSGGYNEQFF
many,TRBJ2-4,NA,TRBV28,TGTGCCAGCAGTTTATTGGCACCCGCGAACATTCAGTACTTC,CASSLLAPANIQYF
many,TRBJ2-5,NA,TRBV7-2,TGTGCCAGCAGCTTTGGGGGGGGCTCAGAGACCCAGTACTTC,CASSFGGGSETQYF
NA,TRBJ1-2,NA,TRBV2,TGTGCCAGCTGGAATAACTATGGCTACACCTTC,CASWNNYGYTF
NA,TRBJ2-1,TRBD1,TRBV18,TGTGCCAGCTCACCGACTACAGGGGGCCGTGAGCAGTTCTTC,CASSPTTGGREQFF
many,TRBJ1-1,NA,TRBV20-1,TGCAGTGTTTGGATGTACACTGAAGCTTTCTTT,CSVWMYTEAFF
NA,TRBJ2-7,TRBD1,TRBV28,TGTGCCAGCACCGGGACAGGGGGCCTCTCCTACGAGCAGTACTTC,CASTGTGGLSYEQYF
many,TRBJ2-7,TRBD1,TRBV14,TGTGCCAGCAGCCAAGAGGGAAGGACAGGGGTCCCCTACGAGCAGTACTTC,CASSQEGRTGVPYEQYF
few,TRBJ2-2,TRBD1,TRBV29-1,TGCAGCGCCTACAGGGGGCCCGCGGGCGGGGAGCTGTTTTTT,CSAYRGPAGGELFF
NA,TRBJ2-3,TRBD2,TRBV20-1,TGCAGTGCCGTGGGACTAGCGGGGCGCCCAGATACGCAGTATTTT,CSAVGLAGRPDTQYF
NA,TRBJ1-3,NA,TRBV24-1,TGTGCCACCAGTGATTTGGGCTCTGGAAACACCATATATTTT,CATSDLGSGNTIYF
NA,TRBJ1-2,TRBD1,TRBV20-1,TGCAGTGCTGGCACCGGGACAGCGACCCTTAACTATGGCTACACCTTC,CSAGTGTATLNYGYTF
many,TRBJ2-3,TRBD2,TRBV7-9,TGTGCCAGCAGCTTACTAGCGGGGCTTGGGGATACGCAGTATTTT,CASSLLAGLGDTQYF
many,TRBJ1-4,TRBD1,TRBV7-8,TGTGCCAGCAGCTTACTAGCAGGGACAGCAACTAATGAAAAACTGTTTTTT,CASSLLAGTATNEKLFF
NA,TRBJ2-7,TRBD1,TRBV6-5,TGTGCCAGCAGTAAGCGACAGGGCCCCTACGAGCAGTACTTC,CASSKRQGPYEQYF
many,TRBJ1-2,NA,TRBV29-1,TGCAGCGTTGCTCCAAGGTCCCCCCAGGGACCACGGGGAGGCTTTGGCTACACCTTC,CSVAPRSPQGPRGGFGYTF
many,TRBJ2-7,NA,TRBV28,TGTGCCAGCAGACTGCTGAGGGGGAAATCCTACGAGCAGTACTTC,CASRLLRGKSYEQYF
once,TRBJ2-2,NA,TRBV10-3,TGTGCCATCAGTGAGTCGTTCCAGGGAAACACCGGGGAGCTGTTTTTT,CAISESFQGNTGELFF
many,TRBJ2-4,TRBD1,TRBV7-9,TGTGCCAGCAGCGGGGGACAGCCTAAAAACATTCAGTACTTC,CASSGGQPKNIQYF
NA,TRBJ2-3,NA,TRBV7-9,TGTGCCAGCAGCTTGGGGGCCCTCCTTAGCACAGATACGCAGTATTTT,CASSLGALLSTDTQYF
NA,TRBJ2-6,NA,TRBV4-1,TGCGCCAGCAGCCAAGACATCGGTGGTTGGGGGGCCAACGTCCTGACTTTC,CASSQDIGGWGANVLTF
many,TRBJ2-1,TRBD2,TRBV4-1,TGCGCCAGCAGCCAGACTAGCGGGGGGCCGGGTAATGAGCAGTTCTTC,CASSQTSGGPGNEQFF
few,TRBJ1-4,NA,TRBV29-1,TGCAGCGTTCTCCTCCACAGGGATGAAAAACTGTTTTTT,CSVLLHRDEKLFF